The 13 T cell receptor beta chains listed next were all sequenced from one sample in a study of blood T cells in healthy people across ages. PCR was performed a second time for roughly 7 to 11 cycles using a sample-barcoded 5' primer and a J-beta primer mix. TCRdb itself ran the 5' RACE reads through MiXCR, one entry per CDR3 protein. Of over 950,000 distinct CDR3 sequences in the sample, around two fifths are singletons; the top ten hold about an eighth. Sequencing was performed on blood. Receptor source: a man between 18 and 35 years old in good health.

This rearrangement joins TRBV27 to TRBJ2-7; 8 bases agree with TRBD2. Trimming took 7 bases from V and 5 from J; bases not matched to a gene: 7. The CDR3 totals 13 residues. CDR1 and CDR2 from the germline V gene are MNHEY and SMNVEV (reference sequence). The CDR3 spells CASTLAGGDEQYF. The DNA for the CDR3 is TGTGCCAGCACGTTGGCGGGGGGTGACGAGCAGTACTTC.

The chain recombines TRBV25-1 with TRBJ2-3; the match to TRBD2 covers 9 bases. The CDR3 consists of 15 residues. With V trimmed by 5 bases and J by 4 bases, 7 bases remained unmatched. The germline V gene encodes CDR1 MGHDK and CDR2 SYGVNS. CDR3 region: CASSRSSGVADTQYF. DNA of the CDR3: TGTGCCAGCAGTCGATCTAGCGGGGTGGCAGATACGCAGTATTTT.

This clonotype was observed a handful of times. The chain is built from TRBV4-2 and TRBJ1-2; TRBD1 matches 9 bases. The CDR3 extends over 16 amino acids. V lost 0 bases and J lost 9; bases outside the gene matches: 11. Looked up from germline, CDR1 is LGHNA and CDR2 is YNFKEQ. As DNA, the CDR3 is TGTGCCAGCAGCCAAGATGAAGGGACAGGGTATTACAGCTACACCTTC. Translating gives CASSQDEGTGYYSYTF.

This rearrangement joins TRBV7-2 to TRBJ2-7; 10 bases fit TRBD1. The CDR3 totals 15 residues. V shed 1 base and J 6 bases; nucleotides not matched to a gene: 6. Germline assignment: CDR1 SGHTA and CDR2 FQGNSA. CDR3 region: CASSLVVGTGVEQYF. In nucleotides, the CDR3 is TGTGCCAGCAGCTTAGTCGTAGGGACAGGGGTCGAGCAGTACTTC.

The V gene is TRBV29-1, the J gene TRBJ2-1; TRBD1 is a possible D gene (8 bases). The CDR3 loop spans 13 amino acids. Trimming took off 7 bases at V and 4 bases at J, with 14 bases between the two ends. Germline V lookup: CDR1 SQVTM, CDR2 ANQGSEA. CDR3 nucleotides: TGCAGCGCTGGGGGGGACAGGTACAATGAGCAGTTCTTC. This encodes CSAGGDRYNEQFF.

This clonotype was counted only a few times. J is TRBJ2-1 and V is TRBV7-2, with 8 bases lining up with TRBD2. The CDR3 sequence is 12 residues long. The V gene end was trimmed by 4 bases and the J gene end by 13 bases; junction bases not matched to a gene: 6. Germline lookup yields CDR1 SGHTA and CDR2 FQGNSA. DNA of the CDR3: TGTGCCAGCAGCTCCGCGGGGGGTGCTCAGTTCTTC. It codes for CASSSAGGAQFF.

CDR3 loop: CASSYSLRASGYGYTF. For the CDR3, the DNA is TGTGCCAGCAGTTACTCACTCCGGGCCTCTGGTTATGGCTACACCTTC. The chain recombines TRBV6-5 with TRBJ1-2; D is uncertain. Germline CDR1 and CDR2: MNHEY and SVGAGI. With 0 bases removed from V and 5 bases from J, the gap between germline ends came to 16 bases. The length of the CDR3 is 16 residues.

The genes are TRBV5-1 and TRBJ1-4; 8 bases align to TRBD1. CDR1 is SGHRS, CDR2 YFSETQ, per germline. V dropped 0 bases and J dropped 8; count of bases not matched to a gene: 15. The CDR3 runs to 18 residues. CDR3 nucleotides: TGCGCCAGCAGCTTGGTTGGACAGGGTAGATTAAAGGGGGAAAAACTGTTTTTT. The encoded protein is CASSLVGQGRLKGEKLFF.

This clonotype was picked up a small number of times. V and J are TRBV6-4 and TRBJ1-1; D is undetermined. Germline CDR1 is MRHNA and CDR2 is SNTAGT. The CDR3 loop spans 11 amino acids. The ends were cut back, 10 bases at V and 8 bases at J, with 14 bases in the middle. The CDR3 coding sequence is TGTGCCACCAAGGCGGGATCAGAAGCTTTCTTT. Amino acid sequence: CATKAGSEAFF.

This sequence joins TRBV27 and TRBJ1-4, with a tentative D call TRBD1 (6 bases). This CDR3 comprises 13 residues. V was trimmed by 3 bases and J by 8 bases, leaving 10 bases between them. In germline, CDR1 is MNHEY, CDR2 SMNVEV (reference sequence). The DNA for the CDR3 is TGTGCCAGCAGTTTCACAACAGGGGAAAAACTGTTTTTT. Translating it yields CASSFTTGEKLFF.

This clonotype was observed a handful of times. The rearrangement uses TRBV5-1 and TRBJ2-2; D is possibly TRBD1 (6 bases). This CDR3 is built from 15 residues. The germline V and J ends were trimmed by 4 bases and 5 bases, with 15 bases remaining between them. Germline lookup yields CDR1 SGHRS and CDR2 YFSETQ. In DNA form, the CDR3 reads TGCGCCAGCAGCGAAAGGACAGCTCAAACCGGGGAGCTGTTTTTT. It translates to CASSERTAQTGELFF.

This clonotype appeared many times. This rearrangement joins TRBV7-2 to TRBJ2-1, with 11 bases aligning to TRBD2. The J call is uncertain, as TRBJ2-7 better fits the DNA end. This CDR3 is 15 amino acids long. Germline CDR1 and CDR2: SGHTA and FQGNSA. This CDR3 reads CASSPLAGGYNEQYF. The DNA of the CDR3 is TGTGCCAGCAGCCCTCTAGCGGGGGGTTACAATGAGCAGTACTTC.

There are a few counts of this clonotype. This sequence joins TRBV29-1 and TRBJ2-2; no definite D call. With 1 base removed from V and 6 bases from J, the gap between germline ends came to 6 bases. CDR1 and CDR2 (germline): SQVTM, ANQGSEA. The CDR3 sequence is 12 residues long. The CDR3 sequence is CSVEGRAGELFF. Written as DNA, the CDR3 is TGCAGCGTTGAAGGCCGAGCCGGGGAGCTGTTTTTT.